Sequencing of this T cell receptor (beta chain) was carried out in a study of blood T cell repertoires in COVID-19. Study members were between about 18 and 95 years old and lived in approximately 25 US regions. Cohorts were assigned according to the clinical history that participants reported. Recovery meant two consecutive negative NP/OP PCR tests, professional clearance, or resolved symptoms. V shed 1 base and J 14 bases; nucleotides not matched to a gene: 13. CDR3 size: 16 residues. The V gene's germline CDR1 is SGHRS and CDR2 YFSETQ. The authors' processing: Estimated nucleated cell counts came from reference gene primer amplification. Method: immunoSEQ multiplex PCR; TCRdb's copy keeps in-frame clones and lacks some. D and trimming come from the DNA, and the V and J calls and clone size come from that table. The table shows fewer than 450,000 clones, with about 90% occurring only once.

The chain uses TRBV5-1 and TRBJ2-2, with 11 bases matching TRBD2. The TCR comes from a man aged 18-30 years who had recovered from COVID-19. Input material: PBMCs or T cells enriched from blood (not recorded which). CDR3 sequence reads: CASSLTPNLLAGVLFF. CDR3 nucleotides: TGCGCCAGCAGCTTGACCCCGAACTTACTAGCGGGGGTCCTGTTTTTT.